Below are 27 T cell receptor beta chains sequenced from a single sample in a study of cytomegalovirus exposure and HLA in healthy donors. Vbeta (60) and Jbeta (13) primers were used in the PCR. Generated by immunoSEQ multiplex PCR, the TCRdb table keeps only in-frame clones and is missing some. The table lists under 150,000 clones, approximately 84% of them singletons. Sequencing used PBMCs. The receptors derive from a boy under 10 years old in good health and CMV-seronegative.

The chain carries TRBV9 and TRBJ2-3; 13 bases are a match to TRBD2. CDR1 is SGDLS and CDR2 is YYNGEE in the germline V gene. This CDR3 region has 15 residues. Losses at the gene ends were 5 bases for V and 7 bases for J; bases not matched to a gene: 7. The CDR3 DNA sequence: TGTGCCAGCAGTGAAGGACTAGCGGGAGCGCATACGCAGTATTTT. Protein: CASSEGLAGAHTQYF.

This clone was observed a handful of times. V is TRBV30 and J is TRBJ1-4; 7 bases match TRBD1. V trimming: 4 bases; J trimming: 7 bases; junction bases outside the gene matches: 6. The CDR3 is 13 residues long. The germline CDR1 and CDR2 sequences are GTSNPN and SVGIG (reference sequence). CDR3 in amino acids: CAWKTGKGEKLFF. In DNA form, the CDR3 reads TGTGCCTGGAAGACAGGGAAAGGTGAAAAACTGTTTTTT.

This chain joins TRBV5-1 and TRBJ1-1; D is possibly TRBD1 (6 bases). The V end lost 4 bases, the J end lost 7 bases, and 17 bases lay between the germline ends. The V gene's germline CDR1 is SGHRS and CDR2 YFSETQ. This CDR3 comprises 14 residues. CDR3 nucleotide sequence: TGCGCCAGCAGCCTATTATCAGGGGAGGGTGAAGCTTTCTTT. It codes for CASSLLSGEGEAFF. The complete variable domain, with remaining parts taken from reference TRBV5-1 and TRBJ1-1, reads KAGVTQTPRYLIKTRGQQVTLSCSPISGHRSVSWYQQTPGQGLQFLFEYFSETQRNKGNFPGRFSGRQFSNSRSEMNVSTLELGDSALYLCASSLLSGEGEAFFGQGTRLTVV.

The CDR3 here is CASSTPGGRVYTGELFF. The CDR3 DNA follows: TGTGCCAGCAGCACTCCGGGAGGGAGGGTGTACACCGGGGAGCTGTTTTTT. The chain has TRBV9 and TRBJ2-2, with 8 bases fitting TRBD2. The CDR3 is made up of 17 amino acids. V was clipped by 4 bases and J by 3 bases; unmatched bases: 11. Germline lookup yields CDR1 SGDLS and CDR2 YYNGEE.

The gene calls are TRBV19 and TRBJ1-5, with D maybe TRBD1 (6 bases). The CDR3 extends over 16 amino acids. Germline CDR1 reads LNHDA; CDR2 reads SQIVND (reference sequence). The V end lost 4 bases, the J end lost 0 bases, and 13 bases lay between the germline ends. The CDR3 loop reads CASSTPGHDSNQPQHF. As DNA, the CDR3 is TGTGCCAGTAGTACGCCGGGACATGATAGCAATCAGCCCCAGCATTTT.

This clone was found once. The CDR3 is CASTEGGVFTDTQYF. DNA of the CDR3: TGCGCCAGCACCGAGGGCGGGGTGTTCACAGATACGCAGTATTTT. This chain joins TRBV4-3 and TRBJ2-3; the D gene is possibly TRBD2 (6 bases). With 7 bases removed from V and 2 bases from J, the gap between germline ends came to 16 bases. Looked up from germline, CDR1 is LGHNA and CDR2 is YSLEER. There are 15 residues in the CDR3.

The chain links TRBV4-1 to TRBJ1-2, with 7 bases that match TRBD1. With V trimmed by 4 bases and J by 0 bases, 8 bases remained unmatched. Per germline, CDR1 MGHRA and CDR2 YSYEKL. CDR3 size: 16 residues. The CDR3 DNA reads TGCGCCAGCAGCCGCCCGACAGGGAAGTCTAACTATGGCTACACCTTC. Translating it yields CASSRPTGKSNYGYTF.

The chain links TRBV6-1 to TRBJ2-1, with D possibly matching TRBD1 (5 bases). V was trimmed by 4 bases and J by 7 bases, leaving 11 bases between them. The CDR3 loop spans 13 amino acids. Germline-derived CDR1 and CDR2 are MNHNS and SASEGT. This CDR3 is CASSVKGWNEQFF. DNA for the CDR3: TGTGCCAGCAGTGTAAAGGGGTGGAATGAGCAGTTCTTC.

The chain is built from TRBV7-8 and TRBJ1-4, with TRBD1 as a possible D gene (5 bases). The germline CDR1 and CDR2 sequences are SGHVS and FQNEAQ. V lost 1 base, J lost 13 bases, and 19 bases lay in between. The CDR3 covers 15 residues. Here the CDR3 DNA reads TGTGCCAGCAGCTTAGTTGGGGGACGGGGGGTAGGACTGTTTTTT. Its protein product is CASSLVGGRGVGLFF.

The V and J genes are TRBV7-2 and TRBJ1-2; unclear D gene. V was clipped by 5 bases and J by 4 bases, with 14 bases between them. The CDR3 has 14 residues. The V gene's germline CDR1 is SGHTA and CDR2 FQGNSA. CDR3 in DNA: TGTGCCAGCAGCCTCGAACGAGGTTCCTATGGCTACACCTTC. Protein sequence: CASSLERGSYGYTF.

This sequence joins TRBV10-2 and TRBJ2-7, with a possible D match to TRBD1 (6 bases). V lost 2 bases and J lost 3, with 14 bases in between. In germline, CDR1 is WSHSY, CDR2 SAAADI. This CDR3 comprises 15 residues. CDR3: CASSEIGGPLYEQYV. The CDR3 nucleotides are TGCGCCAGCAGTGAGATAGGGGGTCCCCTCTACGAGCAGTACGTC.

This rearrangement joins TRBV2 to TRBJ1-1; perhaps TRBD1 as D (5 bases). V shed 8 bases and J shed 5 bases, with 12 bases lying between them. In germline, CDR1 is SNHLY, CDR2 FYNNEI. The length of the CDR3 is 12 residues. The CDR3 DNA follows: TGTGCCAGCGGGGGGGGGAGGACTGAAGCTTTCTTT. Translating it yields CASGGGRTEAFF. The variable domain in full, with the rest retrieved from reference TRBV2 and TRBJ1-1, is EPEVTQTPSHQVTQMGQEVILRCVPISNHLYFYWYRQILGQKVEFLVSFYNNEISEKSEIFDDQFSVERPDGSNFTLKIRSTKLEDSAMYFCASGGGRTEAFFGQGTRLTVV.

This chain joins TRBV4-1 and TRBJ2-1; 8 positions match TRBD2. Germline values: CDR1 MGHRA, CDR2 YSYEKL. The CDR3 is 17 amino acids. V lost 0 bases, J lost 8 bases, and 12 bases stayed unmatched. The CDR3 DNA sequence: TGCGCCAGCAGCCAAGATCTACCCGGGACTAGTAACGATGAGCAGTTCTTC. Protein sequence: CASSQDLPGTSNDEQFF.

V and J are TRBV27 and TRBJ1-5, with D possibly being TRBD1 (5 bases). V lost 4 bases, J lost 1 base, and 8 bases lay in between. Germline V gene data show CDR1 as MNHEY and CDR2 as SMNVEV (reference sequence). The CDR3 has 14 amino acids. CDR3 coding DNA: TGTGCCAGCAGTTACGACAGCAGCAATCAGCCCCAGCATTTT. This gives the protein CASSYDSSNQPQHF.

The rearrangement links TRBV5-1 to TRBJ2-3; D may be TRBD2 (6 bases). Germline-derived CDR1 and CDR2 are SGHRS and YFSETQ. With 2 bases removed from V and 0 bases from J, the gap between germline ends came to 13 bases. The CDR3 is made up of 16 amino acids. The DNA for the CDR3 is TGCGCCAGCAGCTTTACAGCGGGTTCTAGCACAGATACGCAGTATTTT. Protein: CASSFTAGSSTDTQYF.

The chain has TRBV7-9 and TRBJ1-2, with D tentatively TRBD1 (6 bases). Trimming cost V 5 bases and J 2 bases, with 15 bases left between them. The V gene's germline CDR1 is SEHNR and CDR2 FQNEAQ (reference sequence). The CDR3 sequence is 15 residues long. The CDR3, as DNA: TGTGCCAGCAGCCCCGGGACACGTAACAACTATGGCTACACCTTC. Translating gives CASSPGTRNNYGYTF. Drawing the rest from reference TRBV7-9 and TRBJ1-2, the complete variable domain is DTGVSQNPRHKITKRGQNVTFRCDPISEHNRLYWYRQTLGQGPEFLTYFQNEAQLEKSRLLSDRFSAERPKGSFSTLEIQRTEQGDSAMYLCASSPGTRNNYGYTFGSGTRLTVV.

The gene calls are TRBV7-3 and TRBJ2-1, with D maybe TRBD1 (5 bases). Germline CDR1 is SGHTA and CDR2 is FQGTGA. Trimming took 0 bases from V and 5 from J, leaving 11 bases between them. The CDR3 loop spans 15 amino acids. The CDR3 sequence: CASSLTRTPDNEQFF. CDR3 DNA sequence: TGTGCCAGCAGCTTAACAAGGACACCTGACAATGAGCAGTTCTTC.

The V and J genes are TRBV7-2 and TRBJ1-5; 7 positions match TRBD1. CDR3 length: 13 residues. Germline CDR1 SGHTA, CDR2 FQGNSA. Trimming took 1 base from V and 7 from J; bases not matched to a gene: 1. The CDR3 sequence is CASSLEQGQPQHF. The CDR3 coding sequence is TGTGCCAGCAGCTTAGAACAGGGGCAGCCCCAGCATTTT.

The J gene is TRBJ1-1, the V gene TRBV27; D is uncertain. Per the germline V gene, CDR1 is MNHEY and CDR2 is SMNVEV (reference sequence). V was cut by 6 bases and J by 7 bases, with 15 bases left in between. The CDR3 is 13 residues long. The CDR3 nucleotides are TGTGCCAGCAGCGCTAGGAGTGGAAGTGAAGCTTTCTTT. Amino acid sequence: CASSARSGSEAFF.

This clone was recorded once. The chain's CDR3 is CASSTPGPGAANYGYTF. CDR3 coding DNA: TGTGCCAGTAGTACACCGGGCCCAGGGGCGGCAAACTATGGCTACACCTTC. This chain connects TRBV19 to TRBJ1-2, with D perhaps matching TRBD1 (6 bases). Germline V gene lookup returns CDR1 LNHDA and CDR2 SQIVND (reference sequence). V gave up 4 bases and J gave up 2 bases, with 20 bases separating them. The CDR3 runs to 17 residues.

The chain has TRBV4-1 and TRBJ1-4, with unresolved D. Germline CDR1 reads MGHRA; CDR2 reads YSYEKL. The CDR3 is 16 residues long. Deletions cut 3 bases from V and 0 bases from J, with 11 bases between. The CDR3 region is CASSHPAAATNEKLFF. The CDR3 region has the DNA TGCGCCAGCAGCCACCCGGCGGCTGCAACTAATGAAAAACTGTTTTTT.

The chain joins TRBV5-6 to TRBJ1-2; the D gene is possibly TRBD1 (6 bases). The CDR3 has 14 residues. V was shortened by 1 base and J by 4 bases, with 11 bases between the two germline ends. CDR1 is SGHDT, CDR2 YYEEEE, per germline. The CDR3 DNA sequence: TGTGCCAGCAGCTTGCCCAGAGGGGGCTATGGCTACACCTTC. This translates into CASSLPRGGYGYTF.

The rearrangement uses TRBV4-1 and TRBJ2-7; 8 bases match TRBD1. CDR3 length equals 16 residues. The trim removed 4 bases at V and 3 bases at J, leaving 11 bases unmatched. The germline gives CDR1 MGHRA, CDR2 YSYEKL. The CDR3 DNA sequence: TGCGCCAGCAGCCCTGATCCGGGACAGGCTTTCTACGAGCAGTACTTC. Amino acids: CASSPDPGQAFYEQYF.

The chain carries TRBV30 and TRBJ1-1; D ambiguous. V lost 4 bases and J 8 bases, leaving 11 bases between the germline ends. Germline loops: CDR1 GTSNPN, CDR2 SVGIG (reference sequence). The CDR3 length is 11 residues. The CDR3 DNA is TGTGCCTGGACCCGCGGAGGGGAAGCTTTCTTT. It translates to CAWTRGGEAFF.

CDR3 DNA: TGTGCCAGCAGTCTCGGGACTCTTGGGAATGAGCAGTTCTTC. It yields the protein CASSLGTLGNEQFF. This chain joins TRBV27 and TRBJ2-1; D perhaps matches TRBD2 (6 bases). CDR3 length: 14 amino acids. Trimming left V 5 bases short and J 7 bases short, with 15 bases between. Germline CDR1 is MNHEY and CDR2 is SMNVEV (reference sequence).

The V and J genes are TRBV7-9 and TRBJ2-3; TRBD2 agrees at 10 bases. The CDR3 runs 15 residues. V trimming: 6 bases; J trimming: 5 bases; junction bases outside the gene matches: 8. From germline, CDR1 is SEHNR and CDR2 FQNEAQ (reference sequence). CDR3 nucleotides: TGTGCCAGCAGGATCCTAGCGGGAGAAGGAGATACGCAGTATTTT. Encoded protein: CASRILAGEGDTQYF.

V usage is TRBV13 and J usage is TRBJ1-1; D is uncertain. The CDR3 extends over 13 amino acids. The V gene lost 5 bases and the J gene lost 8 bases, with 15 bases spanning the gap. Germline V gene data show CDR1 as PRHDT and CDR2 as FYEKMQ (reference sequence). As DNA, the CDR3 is TGTGCCAGCAGCCCACCCTGGGCAGCCGAAGCTTTCTTT. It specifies CASSPPWAAEAFF.